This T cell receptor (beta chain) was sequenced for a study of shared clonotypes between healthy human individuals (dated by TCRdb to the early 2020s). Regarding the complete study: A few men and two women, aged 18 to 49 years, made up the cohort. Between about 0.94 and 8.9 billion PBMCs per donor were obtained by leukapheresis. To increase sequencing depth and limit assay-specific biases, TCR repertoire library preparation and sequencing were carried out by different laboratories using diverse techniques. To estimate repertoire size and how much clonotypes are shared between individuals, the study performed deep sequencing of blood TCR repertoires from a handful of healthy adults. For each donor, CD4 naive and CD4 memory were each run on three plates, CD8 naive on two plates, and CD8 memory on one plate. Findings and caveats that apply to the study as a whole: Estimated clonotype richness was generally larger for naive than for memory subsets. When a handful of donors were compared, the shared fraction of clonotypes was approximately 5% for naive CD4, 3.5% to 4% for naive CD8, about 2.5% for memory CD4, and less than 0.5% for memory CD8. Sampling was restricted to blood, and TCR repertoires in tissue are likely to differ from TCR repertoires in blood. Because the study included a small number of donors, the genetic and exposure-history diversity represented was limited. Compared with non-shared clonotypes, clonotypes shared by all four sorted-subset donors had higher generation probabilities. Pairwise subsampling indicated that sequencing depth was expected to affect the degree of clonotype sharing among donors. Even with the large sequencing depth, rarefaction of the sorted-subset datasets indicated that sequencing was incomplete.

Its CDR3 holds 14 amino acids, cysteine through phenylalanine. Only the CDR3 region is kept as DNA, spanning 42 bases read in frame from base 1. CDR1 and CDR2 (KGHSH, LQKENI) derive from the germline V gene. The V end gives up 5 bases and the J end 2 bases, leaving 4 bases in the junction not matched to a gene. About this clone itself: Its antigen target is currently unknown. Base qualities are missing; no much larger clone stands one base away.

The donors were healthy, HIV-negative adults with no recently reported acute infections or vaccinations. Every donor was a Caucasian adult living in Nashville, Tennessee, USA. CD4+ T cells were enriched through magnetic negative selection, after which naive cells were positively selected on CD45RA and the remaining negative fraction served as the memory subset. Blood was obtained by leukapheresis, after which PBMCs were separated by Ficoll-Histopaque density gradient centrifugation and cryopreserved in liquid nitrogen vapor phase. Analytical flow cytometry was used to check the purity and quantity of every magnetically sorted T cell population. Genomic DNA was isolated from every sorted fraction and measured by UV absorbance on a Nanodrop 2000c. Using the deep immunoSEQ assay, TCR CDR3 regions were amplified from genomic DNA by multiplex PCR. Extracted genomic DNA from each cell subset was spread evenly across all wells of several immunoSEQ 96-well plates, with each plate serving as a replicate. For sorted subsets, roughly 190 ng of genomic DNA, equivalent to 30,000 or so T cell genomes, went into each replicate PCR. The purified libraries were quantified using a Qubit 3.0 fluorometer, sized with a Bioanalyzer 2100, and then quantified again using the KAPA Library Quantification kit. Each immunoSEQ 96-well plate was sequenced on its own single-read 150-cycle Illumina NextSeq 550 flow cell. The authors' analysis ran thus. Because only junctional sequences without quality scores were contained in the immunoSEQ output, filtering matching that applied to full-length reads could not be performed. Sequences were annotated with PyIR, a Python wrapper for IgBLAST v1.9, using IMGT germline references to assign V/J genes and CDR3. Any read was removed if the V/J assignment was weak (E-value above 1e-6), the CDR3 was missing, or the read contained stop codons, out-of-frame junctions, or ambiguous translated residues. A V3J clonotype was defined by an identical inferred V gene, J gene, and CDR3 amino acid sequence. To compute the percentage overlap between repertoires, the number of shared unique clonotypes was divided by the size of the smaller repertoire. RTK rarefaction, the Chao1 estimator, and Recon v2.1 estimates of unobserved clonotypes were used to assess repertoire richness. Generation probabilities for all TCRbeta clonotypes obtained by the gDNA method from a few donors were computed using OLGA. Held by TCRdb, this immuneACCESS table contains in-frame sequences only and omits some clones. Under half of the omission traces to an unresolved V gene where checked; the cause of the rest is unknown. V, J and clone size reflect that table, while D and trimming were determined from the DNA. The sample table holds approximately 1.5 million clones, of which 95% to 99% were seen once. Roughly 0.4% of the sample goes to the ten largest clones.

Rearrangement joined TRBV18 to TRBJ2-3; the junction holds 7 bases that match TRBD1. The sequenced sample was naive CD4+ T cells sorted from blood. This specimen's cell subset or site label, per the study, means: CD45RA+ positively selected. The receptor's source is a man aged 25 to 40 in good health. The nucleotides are TGTGCCAGCTCAGCGGACAGGCCCACAGATACGCAGTATTTT. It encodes CASSADRPTDTQYF.